The 25 T cell receptor beta chains below all came from one sample that was sequenced in a study of blood T cell repertoires in COVID-19. This table comes from immunoSEQ multiplex PCR, and its TCRdb copy is limited to in-frame clones, with some not included. Among hundreds of thousands of clones listed, over 75% were seen once. The sequenced material came from PBMCs or T cells enriched from blood (not recorded which). These receptors were obtained from a woman in her 40s who had recovered from COVID-19.

The chain couples TRBV9 to TRBJ2-7; a possible D gene is TRBD1 (6 bases). V dropped 5 bases and J dropped 10 bases, with 25 bases sitting between them. This CDR3 is 15 amino acids long. In germline, CDR1 is SGDLS, CDR2 YYNGEE. This CDR3 reads CASSLTEGTISYQYF. CDR3 nucleotide sequence: TGTGCCAGCAGTCTCACAGAAGGGACAATCTCGTATCAGTACTTC.

The chain employs TRBV19 and TRBJ2-1; 12 positions match TRBD2. The trim removed 7 bases at V and 6 bases at J, leaving 10 bases unmatched. The germline CDR1 and CDR2 sequences are LNHDA and SQIVND (reference sequence). The CDR3 covers 16 residues. Here the CDR3 reads CASTPSLAGGRNEQFF. The CDR3 DNA is TGTGCCAGTACCCCATCTCTAGCGGGGGGGCGCAATGAGCAGTTCTTC.

V is TRBV5-1 and J is TRBJ2-2, with D possibly matching TRBD1 (6 bases). The CDR3 extends over 14 amino acids. V lost 5 bases, J lost 4 bases, and 12 bases lay in between. The germline CDR1 and CDR2 sequences are SGHRS and YFSETQ. The CDR3: CASRAGATTGELFF. The CDR3 DNA sequence: TGCGCCAGCAGGGCAGGGGCGACCACCGGGGAGCTGTTTTTT. Using reference TRBV5-1 and TRBJ2-2 for the parts outside the CDR3, the full variable domain is KAGVTQTPRYLIKTRGQQVTLSCSPISGHRSVSWYQQTPGQGLQFLFEYFSETQRNKGNFPGRFSGRQFSNSRSEMNVSTLELGDSALYLCASRAGATTGELFFGEGSRLTVL.

This clone was recorded a few times. The chain is built from TRBV18 and TRBJ1-5; TRBD1 matches 9 bases. CDR1 and CDR2 (germline): KGHSH, LQKENI. The V gene end was trimmed by 10 bases and the J gene end by 6 bases; junction bases not matched to a gene: 13. The CDR3 spans 15 residues. CDR3 bases: TGTGCCACATACTGGACAGGGGTAAGGGTTCAGCCCCAGCATTTT. Translated: CATYWTGVRVQPQHF.

This clone was counted a single time. The chain's CDR3 is CASSFRGTGGGYTF. DNA for the CDR3: TGTGCCAGCAGTTTCCGGGGGACAGGGGGGGGCTACACCTTC. V usage is TRBV27 and J usage is TRBJ1-2; 11 nucleotides align to TRBD1. The J segment lost 8 bases and the V segment lost 3 bases, leaving 5 bases of the junction unmatched. The CDR3 extends over 14 amino acids. Germline CDR1 MNHEY, CDR2 SMNVEV (reference sequence).

This chain connects TRBV6-5 to TRBJ1-2; 7 nucleotides line up with TRBD1. The CDR3 spans 15 residues. The V gene end was trimmed by 7 bases and the J gene end by 4 bases; junction bases not matched to a gene: 12. Germline CDR1 and CDR2: MNHEY and SVGAGI. The DNA for the CDR3 is TGTGCCAGCACCTCGTTGGAGGGGGCTGTCTATGGCTACACCTTC. Translation: CASTSLEGAVYGYTF.

This sequence joins TRBV29-1 and TRBJ1-1, with 8 bases fitting TRBD1. V shed 6 bases and J 4 bases; nucleotides not matched to a gene: 7. The CDR3 is 13 residues long. The germline gives CDR1 SQVTM, CDR2 ANQGSEA. This chain's CDR3 is CSVEGQAATEAFF. DNA for the CDR3: TGCAGCGTCGAGGGACAGGCTGCCACTGAAGCTTTCTTT.

J is TRBJ2-5 and V is TRBV11-3; 7 bases fit TRBD2. This CDR3 has 13 residues. Trimming at V came to 5 bases and at J to 1 base, leaving 1 base not matched to a gene. CDR1 SGHNT and CDR2 YENEEA come from the germline V gene. The DNA for the CDR3 is TGTGCCAGCAGCCGGGGGGTCCAAGAGACCCAGTACTTC. The encoded protein is CASSRGVQETQYF.

The genes are TRBV19 and TRBJ2-7; 8 positions match TRBD1. This CDR3 is 14 amino acids long. The germline V gene encodes CDR1 LNHDA and CDR2 SQIVND (reference sequence). V dropped 7 bases and J dropped 2; count of bases not matched to a gene: 7. Here the CDR3 reads CASKWDRSAYEQYF. The CDR3 DNA sequence: TGTGCCAGTAAGTGGGACAGGAGCGCCTACGAGCAGTACTTC.

This chain connects TRBV12-5 to TRBJ1-2; tentative D call: TRBD1 (5 bases). The germline V gene encodes CDR1 LGHNT and CDR2 FRNRAP. The CDR3 has 16 amino acids. Trimming pared 4 bases from V and 7 bases from J, leaving 22 bases between. The CDR3 bases are TGTGCTAGTGGTTGGGGGGTGGACGACCTCCTTGGTGGCTACACCTTC. Protein sequence: CASGWGVDDLLGGYTF.

The CDR3 DNA is TGTGCCAGCAGTTTAGTCGGGTCTGAAGCTTTCTTT. Protein: CASSLVGSEAFF. The chain employs TRBV28 and TRBJ1-1; D gene unclear. This CDR3 has 12 residues. The V gene's germline CDR1 is MDHEN and CDR2 SYDVKM. Trimming took off 2 bases at V and 6 bases at J, with 7 bases between the two ends.

The chain couples TRBV19 to TRBJ1-1; the D gene is possibly TRBD1 (6 bases). Germline values: CDR1 LNHDA, CDR2 SQIVND (reference sequence). The CDR3 runs to 15 residues. Trimming cost V 10 bases and J 3 bases, with 21 bases left between them. The CDR3 loop reads CATGSLTEGDTEAFF. For the CDR3, the DNA is TGTGCCACCGGGTCCTTAACCGAGGGGGACACTGAAGCTTTCTTT.

This chain uses TRBV7-3 with TRBJ2-6; possibly TRBD2 for D (5 bases). There are 16 residues in the CDR3. Germline V gene sequence: CDR1 SGHTA, CDR2 FQGTGA. V shed 10 bases and J shed 0 bases, with 16 bases lying between them. The CDR3 DNA is TGTGCCACCGCACAGCGGTTTAGCTCTGGGGCCAACGTCCTGACTTTC. Translation: CATAQRFSSGANVLTF. Full variable domain (missing parts from reference TRBV7-3 and TRBJ2-6): GAGVSQTPSNKVTEKGKYVELRCDPISGHTALYWYRQSLGQGPEFLIYFQGTGAADDSGLPNDRFFAVRPEGSVSTLKIQRTERGDSAVYLCATAQRFSSGANVLTFGAGSRLTVL.

The rearrangement links TRBV24-1 to TRBJ2-3; no clear D gene. Trimming left V 5 bases short and J 5 bases short, with 22 bases between. Germline values: CDR1 KGHDR, CDR2 SFDVKD. The CDR3 sequence is 17 residues long. CDR3 residues: CATSGQDSVDYQDTQYF. The CDR3 bases are TGTGCCACCAGTGGGCAAGACTCCGTCGATTACCAAGATACGCAGTATTTT.

The V call is TRBV7-3, the J call TRBJ2-3, with 7 positions matching TRBD2. V shed 5 bases and J 2 bases; nucleotides not matched to a gene: 10. CDR1 and CDR2 (germline): SGHTA, FQGTGA. The CDR3 extends over 16 amino acids. DNA of the CDR3: TGTGCCAGCAGCCACCCCTTGCGGGGGAACACAGATACGCAGTATTTT. It codes for CASSHPLRGNTDTQYF.

The V gene is TRBV11-3, the J gene TRBJ1-4; D is perhaps TRBD1 (5 bases). The CDR3 spans 14 residues. Germline V gives CDR1 SGHNT, CDR2 YENEEA. V was pared by 5 bases and J by 5 bases, with 12 bases between. The CDR3, as DNA: TGTGCCAGCAGCCGAGGGGAGGCCAATGAAAAACTGTTTTTT. It is translated as CASSRGEANEKLFF. The full variable domain, rest sourced from reference TRBV11-3 and TRBJ1-4, is EAGVVQSPRYKIIEKKQPVAFWCNPISGHNTLYWYLQNLGQGPELLIRYENEEAVDDSQLPKDRFSAERLKGVDSTLKIQPAELGDSAVYLCASSRGEANEKLFFGSGTQLSVL.

The chain recombines TRBV6-5 with TRBJ1-4; D might be TRBD1 (5 bases). Trimming removed 0 bases at V and 7 bases at J, with 12 bases between. The CDR3 covers 15 residues. The germline V gene encodes CDR1 MNHEY and CDR2 SVGAGI. The CDR3 sequence is CASSYSGGVGEKLFF. CDR3 nucleotide sequence: TGTGCCAGCAGTTACTCTGGAGGGGTCGGTGAAAAACTGTTTTTT.

This clone was counted once. This chain joins TRBV7-8 and TRBJ2-2; D is ambiguous. The CDR3 length is 17 residues. V was cut by 2 bases and J by 6 bases, with 19 bases left in between. CDR1 is SGHVS, CDR2 FQNEAQ, per germline. Written as DNA, the CDR3 is TGTGCCAGCAGCTTATTCGTCCAGCCACAGAAGTCCGGGGAGCTGTTTTTT. Residues: CASSLFVQPQKSGELFF.

The V call is TRBV11-2, the J call TRBJ2-2, with a weak D call TRBD2 (6 bases). The germline V gene encodes CDR1 SGHAT and CDR2 FQNNGV. The ends were cut back, 0 bases at V and 0 bases at J, with 17 bases in the middle. CDR3 length equals 19 residues. CDR3 region: CASSLDPIQRAANTGELFF. For the CDR3, the DNA is TGTGCCAGCAGCTTAGATCCGATCCAGCGGGCCGCGAACACCGGGGAGCTGTTTTTT.

This rearrangement joins TRBV29-1 to TRBJ2-5, with D perhaps matching TRBD2 (5 bases). Trimming removed 5 bases from V and 2 bases from J, with 9 bases in between. The CDR3 has 12 amino acids. Germline V gene data show CDR1 as SQVTM and CDR2 as ANQGSEA. In DNA form, the CDR3 reads TGCAGCGTTAATCCGGGACAAGAGACCCAGTACTTC. Translating gives CSVNPGQETQYF.

The V and J genes are TRBV30 and TRBJ1-3; a weak D match, TRBD1 (5 bases). In germline, CDR1 is GTSNPN, CDR2 SVGIG (reference sequence). This CDR3 has 14 residues. CDR3 sequence: CAWEAGGGGNTIYF. CDR3 sequence (DNA): TGTGCTTGGGAAGCGGGGGGAGGTGGAAACACCATATATTTT.

This clone was seen just once. The junction departs from the called germline gene at one end, perhaps through a read error. The V call is TRBV7-8, the J call TRBJ2-1; 8 bases line up with TRBD1. CDR3 size: 15 residues. CDR1 and CDR2 (germline): SGHVS, FQNEAQ. The CDR3 sequence is CASTLMGTGHNEQFF. The DNA for the CDR3 is TGTGCCAGCACCTTAATGGGGACAGGACACAATGAGCAGTTCTTC.

This clone was seen once. The sample holds other DNA sequences that translate to the same CDR3. The rearrangement joins TRBV20-1 to TRBJ1-5; D ambiguous. Germline-derived CDR1 and CDR2 are DFQATT and SNEGSKA (reference sequence). Deletions cut 3 bases from V and 4 bases from J, with 7 bases between. CDR3 length: 12 residues. CDR3 sequence: CSASSGNQPQHF. The CDR3, as DNA: TGCAGTGCTAGTTCGGGGAATCAGCCCCAGCATTTT.

This clone was seen a single time. The V and J genes are TRBV7-9 and TRBJ2-1, with 7 bases matching TRBD2. This CDR3 comprises 17 residues. Looked up from germline, CDR1 is SEHNR and CDR2 is FQNEAQ (reference sequence). Germline trimming cut 4 bases from V and 0 bases from J; bases unmatched to any gene: 9. CDR3 nucleotides: TGTGCCAGCAGCTCAACATCTCCGGGGGGCTCCTACAATGAGCAGTTCTTC. Protein: CASSSTSPGGSYNEQFF.

The chain has TRBV19 and TRBJ2-5; maybe TRBD2 (5 bases). The CDR3 loop spans 16 amino acids. V lost 3 bases and J lost 1, with 15 bases in between. The germline gives CDR1 LNHDA, CDR2 SQIVND (reference sequence). The CDR3 nucleotides are TGTGCCAGTAGTATCGGCCGGGATCCCCGCCAAGAGACCCAGTACTTC. It encodes CASSIGRDPRQETQYF.